This entry lists 19 T cell receptor beta chains sequenced from one sample in a study of follicular helper T cells after annual influenza vaccination. This sample's time point: 2014-2015 season, 7 days after vaccination. The assay was immunoSEQ multiplex PCR, and TCRdb's table has in-frame clones only and misses some. Of several thousand clones listed, 70% to 90% are singletons. Sample: CXCR5+ CD38- circulating T follicular helper cells from blood, taken 7 days after influenza vaccination. Subset indicated: circulating Tfh, non-naive CD4+CXCR5+PD-1+ (ICOS+CD38+ or ICOS-CD38-). The source of these receptors is an adult who received the influenza vaccine.

The V call is TRBV5-1, the J call TRBJ2-1, with D possibly matching TRBD1 (6 bases). Germline loops: CDR1 SGHRS, CDR2 YFSETQ. V was cut by 2 bases and J by 1 base, with 13 bases left in between. The CDR3 is 16 amino acids. This chain's CDR3 is CASSFKQGDSYNEQFF. The CDR3 bases are TGCGCCAGCAGCTTCAAACAGGGTGATTCCTACAATGAGCAGTTCTTC.

The chain carries TRBV4-1 and TRBJ2-3, with unresolved D. V gave up 0 bases and J gave up 0 bases, with 7 bases separating them. Germline CDR1 MGHRA, CDR2 YSYEKL. This CDR3 is 15 amino acids long. The CDR3 DNA is TGCGCCAGCAGCCAAGAACGGGCGAGCACAGATACGCAGTATTTT. The encoded protein is CASSQERASTDTQYF.

The genes are TRBV7-8 and TRBJ2-2; D remains unclear. The V and J ends lost 7 bases and 0 bases respectively, with 15 bases between them. Per the germline V gene, CDR1 is SGHVS and CDR2 is FQNEAQ. The CDR3 has 16 amino acids. The CDR3 here is CASTPPQFANTGELFF. CDR3 DNA sequence: TGTGCCAGCACCCCCCCTCAGTTCGCGAACACCGGGGAGCTGTTTTTT.

The chain couples TRBV11-2 to TRBJ1-3, with unresolved D. The CDR3 is 12 residues long. Germline CDR1 reads SGHAT; CDR2 reads FQNNGV. V gave up 2 bases and J gave up 1 base, with 0 bases separating them. The CDR3 loop is CASSLSGNTIYF. CDR3 coding DNA: TGTGCCAGCAGCTTATCTGGAAACACCATATATTTT.

The chain is built from TRBV7-2 and TRBJ2-3; D is undetermined. Germline V lookup: CDR1 SGHTA, CDR2 FQGNSA. V lost 10 bases, J lost 2 bases, and 10 bases lay in between. The CDR3 spans 12 residues. The CDR3, as DNA: TGTGCCACCACACCCGACACAGATACGCAGTATTTT. This translates into CATTPDTDTQYF.

This clone has just a few counts. The chain combines TRBV11-3 with TRBJ1-6; D not certain. From germline, CDR1 is SGHNT and CDR2 YENEEA. The CDR3 consists of 13 residues. The V end was cut by 5 bases, the J end by 8 bases, with 10 bases between. The CDR3 loop reads CASSRRRDSPLHF. CDR3 in DNA: TGTGCCAGCAGCAGACGAAGGGATTCACCCCTCCACTTT.

This chain joins TRBV7-2 and TRBJ1-2; 11 bases map to TRBD1. V lost 3 bases, J lost 7 bases, and 10 bases stayed unmatched. Germline V CDR1 and CDR2: SGHTA, FQGNSA. The CDR3 has 16 amino acids. The CDR3 DNA is TGTGCCAGCAGCTTGGCCGGGACAGGGGGATTCTTTGGCTACACCTTC. The encoded protein is CASSLAGTGGFFGYTF.

The V and J genes are TRBV10-1 and TRBJ2-1, with TRBD1 matching over 10 bases. Germline V lookup: CDR1 WNHNN, CDR2 SYGVQD (reference sequence). The CDR3 has 16 residues. J was trimmed by 8 bases and V by 4 bases; bases with no gene match: 11. CDR3 nucleotides: TGCGCCAGCAGTGGAGAACGGGACAGGGGTTTCGATGAGCAGTTCTTC. Encoded protein: CASSGERDRGFDEQFF.

This chain links TRBV4-1 with TRBJ2-5; D gene ambiguous. The CDR3 runs 16 residues. V was trimmed by 1 base and J by 5 bases, leaving 17 bases between them. Germline V gives CDR1 MGHRA, CDR2 YSYEKL. CDR3 loop: CASSQAALGLGETQYF. CDR3 nucleotides: TGCGCCAGCAGCCAAGCTGCGCTCGGCTTAGGGGAGACCCAGTACTTC.

V and J are TRBV28 and TRBJ1-1; D remains ambiguous. The CDR3 sequence is 11 residues long. CDR1 MDHEN and CDR2 SYDVKM come from the germline V gene. V shed 7 bases and J shed 0 bases, with 3 bases lying between them. The CDR3 nucleotides are TGTGCCAGCACGGTGAACACTGAAGCTTTCTTT. Encoded protein: CASTVNTEAFF.

The J gene is TRBJ2-1, the V gene TRBV5-4; 7 bases map to TRBD1. From germline, CDR1 is SGHNT and CDR2 YYREEE (reference sequence). The CDR3 has 16 residues. Trimming removed 6 bases from V and 3 bases from J; junction bases left unmatched: 12. The CDR3 protein is CASNRQGADYYNEQFF. The DNA for the CDR3 is TGTGCCAGCAACAGACAGGGTGCCGACTACTACAATGAGCAGTTCTTC.

The chain carries TRBV7-9 and TRBJ2-1, with TRBD2 identical over 13 bases. The CDR3 totals 15 residues. In germline, CDR1 is SEHNR, CDR2 FQNEAQ (reference sequence). V dropped 5 bases and J dropped 2; count of bases not matched to a gene: 0. DNA of the CDR3: TGTGCCAGCAGCGGACTAGCGGGGGCCTACAATGAGCAGTTCTTC. It translates to CASSGLAGAYNEQFF.

This chain connects TRBV27 to TRBJ1-2; TRBD1 aligns across 9 bases. Germline V lookup: CDR1 MNHEY, CDR2 SMNVEV (reference sequence). V was clipped by 5 bases and J by 8 bases; unmatched bases: 6. This CDR3 is 13 amino acids long. The DNA of the CDR3 is TGTGCCAGCAGTAAACAGGGGGCTTGGGGCTACACCTTC. Its protein is CASSKQGAWGYTF.

The genes are TRBV10-3 and TRBJ1-2; D possibly corresponds to TRBD1 (6 bases). V was trimmed by 2 bases and J by 8 bases, leaving 12 bases between them. CDR1 is ENHRY and CDR2 is SYGVKD in the germline V gene. The CDR3 length is 13 residues. CDR3 amino acids: CAISEDRFRGYTF. The DNA of the CDR3 is TGTGCCATCAGTGAGGACAGGTTTCGGGGCTACACCTTC.

This clone appeared once. The chain carries TRBV9 and TRBJ2-3; no reliable D call. The germline V gene has CDR1 SGDLS and CDR2 YYNGEE. V was cut by 2 bases and J by 6 bases, with 10 bases left in between. The CDR3 spans 13 residues. Here the CDR3 DNA reads TGTGCCAGCAGCGTGTTCCTTGATGATACGCAGTATTTT. As protein: CASSVFLDDTQYF.

The J gene is TRBJ1-2, the V gene TRBV7-2, with D tentatively TRBD1 (5 bases). V lost 3 bases, J lost 8 bases, and 10 bases lay in between. The CDR3 is 12 residues long. Germline CDR1 SGHTA, CDR2 FQGNSA. The CDR3 DNA is TGTGCCAGCAGCTTTCCAGGGCTGGGCTACACCTTC. This codes for CASSFPGLGYTF.

The J gene is TRBJ2-1, the V gene TRBV5-1, with TRBD2 matching over 8 bases. The CDR3 has 14 residues. Germline V gene data show CDR1 as SGHRS and CDR2 as YFSETQ. The J segment lost 15 bases and the V segment lost 0 bases, leaving 11 bases of the junction unmatched. The CDR3 sequence is CASSLAVGGTRMFF. The CDR3 DNA reads TGCGCCAGCAGCTTGGCGGTTGGGGGGACTAGAATGTTCTTC.

The V gene is TRBV2, the J gene TRBJ2-7, with D uncertain. Germline V CDR1 and CDR2: SNHLY, FYNNEI. The length of the CDR3 is 13 residues. Trimming took off 3 bases at V and 3 bases at J, with 9 bases between the two ends. CDR3 protein: CASSEGRHYEQYF. The CDR3 DNA sequence: TGTGCCAGCAGTGAGGGTCGGCACTACGAGCAGTACTTC.

About this clone itself: The final CDR3 position lacks the conserved phenylalanine or tryptophan, pointing to a likely read error. The limits of the CDR3 on the DNA are not certain, so only TCRdb's listed CDR3 is given. The V call is TRBV28, the J call TRBJ1-1. The germline gives CDR1 MDHEN, CDR2 SYDVKM. The CDR3 adds up to 13 amino acids, both ends counted. The CDR3 here is CASSPQIESRVHL.